Following are 26 T cell receptor beta chains from one sample sequenced in a study of T cells in localized non-small cell lung cancer. Assay: immunoSEQ multiplex PCR; the TCRdb copy retains only in-frame clones and omits some. Of approximately 31,000 clones in the sample, around 87% were seen once. Sample: peripheral blood mononuclear cells, taken before any cancer treatment. The receptors derive from a man aged 40-75 years with stage III lung adenocarcinoma.

V is TRBV7-8 and J is TRBJ1-4, with D uncertain. With 5 bases removed from V and 8 bases from J, the gap between germline ends came to 18 bases. Germline V gene lookup returns CDR1 SGHVS and CDR2 FQNEAQ. CDR3 length: 15 residues. The CDR3 bases are TGTGCCAGCAGCCCAAGAAATCCGGATCGGGAAAAACTGTTTTTT. This sequence encodes CASSPRNPDREKLFF. The complete variable domain, with remaining parts taken from reference TRBV7-8 and TRBJ1-4, reads GAGVSQSPRYKVAKRGQDVALRCDPISGHVSLFWYQQALGQGPEFLTYFQNEAQLDKSGLPSDRFFAERPEGSVSTLKIQRTQQEDSAVYLCASSPRNPDREKLFFGSGTQLSVL.

The gene calls are TRBV6-6 and TRBJ1-6; 9 nucleotides agree with TRBD1. The CDR3 runs to 16 residues. The V segment lost 6 bases and the J segment 5 bases; nucleotides outside the gene matches: 8. Germline V CDR1 and CDR2: MNHNY, SVGAGI (reference sequence). Written as DNA, the CDR3 is TGTGCCAGCAGCAACAGGGGGCGCCCGAATAATTCACCCCTCCACTTT. Translating it yields CASSNRGRPNNSPLHF.

The chain carries TRBV11-3 and TRBJ2-5; 8 nucleotides agree with TRBD1. The J call may be mistaken, given a closer DNA end match to TRBJ2-7. CDR1 is SGHNT and CDR2 is YENEEA in the germline V gene. The CDR3 is 14 residues long. The CDR3: CASSQPGQVGEQYF. For the CDR3, the DNA is TGTGCCAGCAGTCAACCGGGACAGGTTGGCGAGCAGTACTTC.

This clone was found once. The V and J genes are TRBV2 and TRBJ2-5, with a tentative D call TRBD2 (6 bases). V was trimmed by 6 bases and J by 9 bases, leaving 14 bases between them. The CDR3 loop spans 12 amino acids. CDR1 is SNHLY and CDR2 is FYNNEI in the germline V gene. The CDR3 here is CASSKLGEAQYF. CDR3 sequence (DNA): TGTGCCAGCAGCAAACTGGGGGAGGCCCAGTACTTC. The complete variable domain, with remaining parts taken from reference TRBV2 and TRBJ2-5, reads EPEVTQTPSHQVTQMGQEVILRCVPISNHLYFYWYRQILGQKVEFLVSFYNNEISEKSEIFDDQFSVERPDGSNFTLKIRSTKLEDSAMYFCASSKLGEAQYFGPGTRLLVL.

V usage is TRBV12-5 and J usage is TRBJ2-1; unclear D gene. Trimming removed 5 bases at V and 4 bases at J, with 6 bases between. CDR1 is LGHNT, CDR2 FRNRAP, per germline. The CDR3 has 12 amino acids. CDR3 in DNA: TGTGCTAGTGGTCATATTTACAATGAGCAGTTCTTC. Translating gives CASGHIYNEQFF.

The chain couples TRBV7-9 to TRBJ2-5, with 9 nucleotides matching TRBD1. This CDR3 is 13 amino acids long. From germline, CDR1 is SEHNR and CDR2 FQNEAQ (reference sequence). V lost 3 bases and J lost 7; bases outside the gene matches: 3. CDR3: CASSLGQGGTQYF. The CDR3 DNA reads TGTGCCAGCAGCTTGGGACAGGGCGGGACCCAGTACTTC. The full variable domain, with the rest looked up from reference TRBV7-9 and TRBJ2-5, is DTGVSQNPRHKITKRGQNVTFRCDPISEHNRLYWYRQTLGQGPEFLTYFQNEAQLEKSRLLSDRFSAERPKGSFSTLEIQRTEQGDSAMYLCASSLGQGGTQYFGPGTRLLVL.

The rearrangement joins TRBV6-5 to TRBJ1-5; TRBD1 agrees at 8 bases. V was pared by 4 bases and J by 7 bases, with 9 bases of the junction left unmatched. CDR3 length: 15 amino acids. Germline-derived CDR1 and CDR2 are MNHEY and SVGAGI. The CDR3 sequence is CASSSPGGVGQPQHF. CDR3 coding DNA: TGTGCCAGCAGTTCCCCAGGGGGCGTCGGGCAGCCCCAGCATTTT.

This clone was seen just once. The rearrangement uses TRBV18 and TRBJ2-1; the D gene is possibly TRBD2 (5 bases). This CDR3 has 13 residues. CDR1 and CDR2 from the germline V gene are KGHSH and LQKENI. The V and J ends lost 4 bases and 8 bases respectively, with 12 bases between them. CDR3 in DNA: TGTGCCAGCTCACTAAATAAGAGGGATGAGCAGTTCTTC. Its translation is CASSLNKRDEQFF.

The rearrangement joins TRBV7-9 to TRBJ2-5; TRBD1 might be the D (6 bases). V lost 5 bases to trimming and J lost 1 base, with 17 bases between them. Germline CDR1 SEHNR, CDR2 FQNEAQ (reference sequence). The CDR3 is 16 residues long. CDR3: CASSNADTGFQETQYF. In DNA form, the CDR3 reads TGTGCCAGCAGCAACGCCGACACAGGGTTCCAAGAGACCCAGTACTTC.

This clone has only one observation. The chain links TRBV27 to TRBJ2-5, with TRBD2 identical over 11 bases. Germline CDR1 reads MNHEY; CDR2 reads SMNVEV (reference sequence). This CDR3 region has 15 residues. V lost 8 bases, J lost 5 bases, and 10 bases stayed unmatched. CDR3 nucleotide sequence: TGTGCCAGCGGCCCAATAGCGGGGGGGCACGAGACCCAGTACTTC. Translating it yields CASGPIAGGHETQYF.

The count of this clone is one. The chain combines TRBV7-2 with TRBJ1-2; TRBD1 is a possible D gene (5 bases). The CDR3 sequence is 13 residues long. Germline V lookup: CDR1 SGHTA, CDR2 FQGNSA. V dropped 7 bases and J dropped 5 bases, with 14 bases sitting between them. As DNA, the CDR3 is TGTGCCAGCACCCCGGGGGGGTTGTATGGCTACACCTTC. Amino acids: CASTPGGLYGYTF.

This clone has more than one count but fewer than ten. One junction end disagrees with the germline gene, perhaps due to a read error. The CDR3 loop is CASSQEGGLAEAFF. For the CDR3, the DNA is TGCGCCAGCAGCCAAGAGGGGGGGCTCGCTGAAGCTTTCTTT. V is TRBV13 and J is TRBJ1-1; possibly TRBD1 for D (6 bases). Germline CDR1 is PRHDT and CDR2 is FYEKMQ (reference sequence). This CDR3 has 14 residues.

The chain recombines TRBV14 with TRBJ2-1, with 14 bases matching TRBD2. Germline V gene sequence: CDR1 SGHDN, CDR2 FVKESK. The junction had 0 bases not matched to a gene; V was cut back by 4 bases and J by 4 bases. CDR3 length equals 15 residues. The CDR3: CASSRTSGGYNEQFF. CDR3 nucleotides: TGTGCCAGCAGCCGGACTAGCGGGGGGTACAATGAGCAGTTCTTC.

The gene calls are TRBV6-6 and TRBJ1-2; D unresolved. Germline CDR1 and CDR2: MNHNY and SVGAGI (reference sequence). This CDR3 contains 15 residues. Deletions cut 0 bases from V and 8 bases from J, with 16 bases between. CDR3 sequence reads: CASSYSVGTEKGYTF. CDR3 bases: TGTGCCAGCAGTTACTCCGTGGGCACCGAGAAGGGCTACACCTTC.

J is TRBJ2-3 and V is TRBV9; a weak D match, TRBD1 (6 bases). The V and J ends lost 3 bases and 2 bases respectively, with 10 bases between them. Germline loops: CDR1 SGDLS, CDR2 YYNGEE. CDR3 length: 14 residues. The CDR3 here is CASSERGTTDTQYF. The CDR3 DNA reads TGTGCCAGCAGCGAAAGGGGGACCACAGATACGCAGTATTTT.

This rearrangement joins TRBV12-5 to TRBJ1-2; possible D gene TRBD1, 5 bases. The V end lost 7 bases, the J end lost 3 bases, and 21 bases lay between the germline ends. The CDR3 is 16 amino acids. In germline, CDR1 is LGHNT, CDR2 FRNRAP. Here the CDR3 reads CASALGEWGRDYGYTF. The CDR3, as DNA: TGTGCTAGTGCCTTGGGGGAGTGGGGAAGGGACTATGGCTACACCTTC.

The chain couples TRBV5-1 to TRBJ1-2; the D is unclear. Germline CDR1 is SGHRS and CDR2 is YFSETQ. V lost 4 bases, J lost 2 bases, and 12 bases lay in between. The CDR3 length is 14 residues. CDR3 amino acids: CASSLDGGNYGYTF. Here the CDR3 DNA reads TGCGCCAGCAGCCTGGACGGAGGGAACTATGGCTACACCTTC. Looking up the rest from reference TRBV5-1 and TRBJ1-2 gives the full variable domain: KAGVTQTPRYLIKTRGQQVTLSCSPISGHRSVSWYQQTPGQGLQFLFEYFSETQRNKGNFPGRFSGRQFSNSRSEMNVSTLELGDSALYLCASSLDGGNYGYTFGSGTRLTVV.

The chain links TRBV5-1 to TRBJ2-3; 7 bases match TRBD2. Germline trimming cut 3 bases from V and 2 bases from J; bases unmatched to any gene: 3. Germline assignment: CDR1 SGHRS and CDR2 YFSETQ. This CDR3 region has 14 residues. The CDR3 protein is CASSSGDYTDTQYF. Here the CDR3 DNA reads TGCGCCAGCAGCTCGGGGGACTACACAGATACGCAGTATTTT. Based on the CDR3 plus reference TRBV5-1 and TRBJ2-3, the full variable domain is KAGVTQTPRYLIKTRGQQVTLSCSPISGHRSVSWYQQTPGQGLQFLFEYFSETQRNKGNFPGRFSGRQFSNSRSEMNVSTLELGDSALYLCASSSGDYTDTQYFGPGTRLTVL.

This rearrangement joins TRBV7-2 to TRBJ1-2; D gene uncertain. The CDR3 has 13 residues. Trimming took 8 bases from V and 2 from J, leaving 12 bases between them. Germline assignment: CDR1 SGHTA and CDR2 FQGNSA. This chain's CDR3 is CASGYGSNYGYTF. The CDR3 DNA reads as TGTGCCAGCGGCTATGGGTCGAACTATGGCTACACCTTC.

The chain combines TRBV5-1 with TRBJ1-1; the D gene is possibly TRBD1 (5 bases). V was clipped by 2 bases and J by 4 bases, with 24 bases between them. The CDR3 spans 18 residues. CDR1 and CDR2 from the germline V gene are SGHRS and YFSETQ. CDR3 in amino acids: CASSFGNARQFAGTEAFF. The CDR3 DNA sequence: TGCGCCAGCAGCTTCGGCAACGCCCGACAGTTTGCCGGCACTGAAGCTTTCTTT.

As for this clone: Different DNA sequences within this sample yield the same CDR3. The chain combines TRBV14 with TRBJ1-6, with TRBD1 matching 7 bases. CDR3 length: 16 amino acids. Losses at the gene ends were 4 bases for V and 4 bases for J; bases not matched to a gene: 7. CDR1 is SGHDN, CDR2 FVKESK, per germline. The DNA for the CDR3 is TGTGCCAGCAGCCCCACCGGGACAGCATATAATTCACCCCTCCACTTT. Residues: CASSPTGTAYNSPLHF. The variable domain in full, completed from reference TRBV14 and TRBJ1-6, reads EAGVTQFPSHSVIEKGQTVTLRCDPISGHDNLYWYRRVMGKEIKFLLHFVKESKQDESGMPNNRFLAERTGGTYSTLKVQPAELEDSGVYFCASSPTGTAYNSPLHFGNGTRLTVT.

The chain links TRBV7-9 to TRBJ2-1; the D is unclear. The germline V gene has CDR1 SEHNR and CDR2 FQNEAQ (reference sequence). This CDR3 has 14 amino acids. V lost 1 base to trimming and J lost 4 bases, with 8 bases between them. This CDR3 is CASSLEGGYNEQFF. The CDR3, as DNA: TGTGCCAGCAGCTTAGAGGGTGGATACAATGAGCAGTTCTTC.

This clone was found a few times. The J gene is TRBJ2-7, the V gene TRBV19, with 9 bases that match TRBD1. Germline-derived CDR1 and CDR2 are LNHDA and SQIVND (reference sequence). V was pared by 1 base and J by 2 bases, with 0 bases of the junction left unmatched. The CDR3 length is 14 residues. In DNA form, the CDR3 reads TGTGCCAGTAGTATAGGGACAGGGGCCTACGAGCAGTACTTC. Protein product: CASSIGTGAYEQYF.

This rearrangement joins TRBV6-8 to TRBJ2-7; 10 bases are a match to TRBD1. CDR3 length: 15 residues. From germline, CDR1 is MNHGY and CDR2 SAAAGT. With 2 bases clipped from V and 0 bases from J, the junction kept 1 base outside the gene matches. CDR3 protein: CASSYRDRGSYEQYF. Written as DNA, the CDR3 is TGTGCCAGCAGTTACCGGGACAGGGGCTCCTACGAGCAGTACTTC.

The chain joins TRBV7-2 to TRBJ2-3, with 9 bases matching TRBD1. V shed 5 bases, J shed 13 bases, and the junction held 16 bases outside the gene matches. CDR3 size: 15 residues. Per the germline V gene, CDR1 is SGHTA and CDR2 is FQGNSA. The CDR3 nucleotides are TGTGCCAGCAGCCAGCGGGGACAGGGAACGGGGAGGGAGTATTTT. Protein sequence: CASSQRGQGTGREYF.

The J gene is TRBJ1-4, the V gene TRBV5-5; D uncertain. The CDR3 extends over 15 amino acids. V lost 0 bases to trimming and J lost 6 bases, with 12 bases between them. Looked up from germline, CDR1 is SGHKS and CDR2 is YYEKEE (reference sequence). DNA for the CDR3: TGTGCCAGCAGCTTGGATCACGGGCGGGATGAAAAACTGTTTTTT. Its translation: CASSLDHGRDEKLFF.